A single T cell receptor (beta chain) is shown here with its context. Its antigen is as yet unknown. Germline V CDR1 and CDR2: LGHNT, FRNRAP. Trimming pared 5 bases from V and 12 bases from J, leaving 13 bases between. This CDR3 is 12 amino acids long. This entry belongs to a study of graft-versus-host responses after intestinal transplantation. The repertoire was sequenced with immunoSEQ multiplex PCR; TCRdb's copy has only in-frame clones and lacks some. In the table there are about 93,000 clones, 90% to 95% of which are singletons. Regarding the study as a whole: Some patients had graft-donor T cell macrochimerism, and their allografts showed high graft-versus-host to host-versus-graft clonal ratios.

Sequencing used unstimulated CD8+ T cells sorted from spleen or lymph node cells, obtained before intestinal transplant. This sequence originates from a human donor who received an intestinal transplant. V gene TRBV12-5 combines with J gene TRBJ1-4; no clear D gene. DNA for the CDR3: TGTGCTAGTGGTATGAAACCGGGAGAACTGTTTTTT. Translation: CASGMKPGELFF.